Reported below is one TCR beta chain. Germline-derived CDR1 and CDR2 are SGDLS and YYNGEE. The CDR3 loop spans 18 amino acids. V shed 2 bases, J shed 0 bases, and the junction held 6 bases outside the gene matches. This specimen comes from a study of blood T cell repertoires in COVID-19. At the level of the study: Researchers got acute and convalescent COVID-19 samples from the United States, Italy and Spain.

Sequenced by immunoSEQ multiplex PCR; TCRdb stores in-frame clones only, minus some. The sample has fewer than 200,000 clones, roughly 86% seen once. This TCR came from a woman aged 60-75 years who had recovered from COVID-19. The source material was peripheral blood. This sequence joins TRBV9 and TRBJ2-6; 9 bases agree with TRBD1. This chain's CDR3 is CASSVTGGLRSGANVLTF. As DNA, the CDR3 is TGTGCCAGCAGCGTTACAGGGGGCCTTCGCTCTGGGGCCAACGTCCTGACTTTC.